The 10 T cell receptor beta chains presented below share a single source sample, sequenced in a study of tumor-infiltrating lymphocytes in glioblastoma multiforme (dated by TCRdb to the late 2010s). The sequencer was an Illumina HiSeq 2500. Using a modified ARM-PCR protocol with multiple V-beta primers and a C-beta primer, the team built TCRB libraries from RNA through three nested multiplex PCR rounds. The public reads were quality trimmed at Q25 with fastp and then assembled into clones with MiXCR by TCRdb, keeping productive beta chains. CDR3 protein sequences are deduplicated, and each keeps its most common genes and DNA. The sample includes over 10,000 distinct CDR3 sequences, with 66% observed a single time. The ten largest make up 25% to 30% of the sample. Sequenced input: brain tumor tissue. The receptors come from a male donor with glioblastoma.

The gene calls are TRBV6-4 and TRBJ2-1; the D gene is possibly TRBD1 (6 bases). Trimming cost V 4 bases and J 5 bases, with 9 bases left between them. This CDR3 region has 13 residues. CDR1 and CDR2 from the germline V gene are MRHNA and SNTAGT. The DNA of the CDR3 is TGTGCCAGCAGTGGCACAGGGAACAATGAGCAGTTCTTC. This sequence encodes CASSGTGNNEQFF.

The genes are TRBV4-3 and TRBJ2-2; TRBD1 agrees at 7 bases. The germline V gene has CDR1 LGHNA and CDR2 YSLEER. The junction had 4 bases not matched to a gene; V was cut back by 2 bases and J by 1 base. The CDR3 length is 16 residues. Here the CDR3 reads CASSQRRDRNTGELFF. The CDR3 DNA reads as TGCGCCAGCAGCCAACGCCGGGACAGGAACACCGGGGAGCTGTTTTTT.

This clonotype occurred once. CDR3 nucleotides: TGTGCCAGCAGCGATTCTAGCGTTGGAGATACGCAGTATTTT. This encodes CASSDSSVGDTQYF. The V and J genes are TRBV11-2 and TRBJ2-3, with D perhaps TRBD2 (6 bases). The CDR3 consists of 14 residues. CDR1 and CDR2 (germline): SGHAT, FQNNGV. The V end was cut by 5 bases, the J end by 5 bases, with 14 bases between.

This chain uses TRBV11-1 with TRBJ2-1, with a weak D call TRBD1 (5 bases). V was pared by 4 bases and J by 3 bases, with 7 bases between. This CDR3 region has 13 residues. The germline V gene has CDR1 SGHAT and CDR2 FQDESV (reference sequence). In nucleotides, the CDR3 is TGTGCCAGCAGCTCAGACAGCTACAATGAGCAGTTCTTC. It translates to CASSSDSYNEQFF.

With regard to this clonotype: Mismatch with germline at one junction end may stem from a read error. V and J are TRBV6-1 and TRBJ1-6; 8 nucleotides match TRBD1. There are 14 residues in the CDR3. Looked up from germline, CDR1 is MNHNS and CDR2 is SASEGT. CDR3 sequence reads: CAGSATGESSLLHF. The DNA of the CDR3 is TGTGCCGGCAGTGCGACAGGGGAAAGTTCACTCCTCCACTTT.

This clonotype came up once. At one end, the junction sequence differs from germline, possibly due to a read error. The CDR3 is CDSSLGLAGSTDKQYF. The DNA of the CDR3 is TGTGACAGCAGCTTAGGACTAGCGGGAAGCACAGATAAGCAGTATTTT. The rearrangement links TRBV11-1 to TRBJ2-3; 12 bases are shared with TRBD2. CDR3 length equals 16 residues. CDR1 is SGHAT and CDR2 is FQDESV in the germline V gene (reference sequence).

This clonotype was recorded only once. This chain joins TRBV6-5 and TRBJ1-1; D is uncertain. Germline CDR1 and CDR2: MNHEY and SVGAGI. The CDR3 loop spans 13 amino acids. With 6 bases removed from V and 6 bases from J, the gap between germline ends came to 14 bases. In nucleotides, the CDR3 is TGTGCCAGCAGAAGACTGTCGTGGCCTGAAGCTTTCTTT. As protein: CASRRLSWPEAFF.

This chain uses TRBV11-2 with TRBJ2-1, with 14 bases matching TRBD2. The CDR3 loop spans 15 amino acids. CDR1 SGHAT and CDR2 FQNNGV come from the germline V gene. J was trimmed by 9 bases and V by 3 bases; bases with no gene match: 4. DNA of the CDR3: TGTGCCAGCAGCTTGGGACTAGCGGGAGAAAGTGAGCAGTTCTTC. Protein: CASSLGLAGESEQFF.

This clonotype was counted a single time. Compared with germline, one end of the junction differs, possibly owing to a read error. The V and J genes are TRBV18 and TRBJ1-1; TRBD1 might be the D (6 bases). Germline V gene sequence: CDR1 KGHSH, CDR2 LQKENI. The CDR3 totals 13 residues. CDR3 amino acids: CGSSSSTGTEAFF. The CDR3 bases are TGTGGCAGCTCATCTTCGACAGGCACTGAAGCTTTCTTT.

Points on this clonotype: A much larger clone lies a single base off, so this may be a read error. The chain links TRBV5-1 to TRBJ2-7; maybe TRBD1 (7 bases). In germline, CDR1 is SGHRS, CDR2 YFSETQ. The CDR3 sequence is 14 residues long. The CDR3 DNA reads as TGCGACAGCAGCTTGGAGGGGGCAGGGGGTGTCGGTATATTC. Encoded protein: CDSSLEGAGGVGIF.